The entry below describes one TCR beta chain. The antigen remains undetermined. The repertoire was sequenced with immunoSEQ multiplex PCR; TCRdb's copy has only in-frame clones and lacks some. The table lists about 95,000 clones, more than 85% of them singletons. The data are from a study of OX40 agonist ivuxolimab in advanced cancers. Looking at the study overall: The patients got ivuxolimab, which is an agonistic anti-OX40 (CD134) antibody.

Study-wide results and caveats: At doses 0.1 to 3.0 mg/kg, CD4+ and CD8+ clones expanded.

V gave up 2 bases and J gave up 2 bases, with 5 bases separating them. CDR1 SNHLY and CDR2 FYNNEI come from the germline V gene. The length of the CDR3 is 13 residues. The origin of this receptor is an adult with an advanced solid tumor such as melanoma, head and neck, liver or kidney cancer. This specimen was CD4+ or CD8+ T cells sorted from blood, taken in a trial of the OX40 agonist ivuxolimab. The V and J genes are TRBV2 and TRBJ2-3; D gene uncertain. The CDR3 here is CASSERHTDTQYF. Here the CDR3 DNA reads TGTGCCAGCAGTGAAAGGCACACAGATACGCAGTATTTT. Variable domain in full (rest from reference TRBV2 and TRBJ2-3): EPEVTQTPSHQVTQMGQEVILRCVPISNHLYFYWYRQILGQKVEFLVSFYNNEISEKSEIFDDQFSVERPDGSNFTLKIRSTKLEDSAMYFCASSERHTDTQYFGPGTRLTVL.